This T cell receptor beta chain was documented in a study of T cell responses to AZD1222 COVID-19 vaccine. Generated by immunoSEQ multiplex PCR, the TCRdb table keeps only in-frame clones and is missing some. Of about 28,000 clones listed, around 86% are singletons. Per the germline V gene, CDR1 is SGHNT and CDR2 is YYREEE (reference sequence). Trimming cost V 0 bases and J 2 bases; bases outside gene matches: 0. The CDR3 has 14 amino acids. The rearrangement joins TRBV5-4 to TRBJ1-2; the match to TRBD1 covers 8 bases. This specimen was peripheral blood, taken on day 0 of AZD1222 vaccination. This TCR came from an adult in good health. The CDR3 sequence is CASSLDRGNYGYTF. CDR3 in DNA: TGTGCCAGCAGCTTGGACAGGGGGAACTATGGCTACACCTTC.